This entry describes one T cell receptor (beta chain). This entry is derived from a study of blood T cell repertoires in COVID-19. The overall study: Spain, Italy and the United States supplied samples that represented acute and convalescent COVID-19. Sources were T cells, B-cell-depleted T cells, or PBMCs; the material itself was cDNA or gDNA.

V was pared by 4 bases and J by 0 bases, with 3 bases of the junction left unmatched. Germline V gene sequence: CDR1 MDHEN, CDR2 SYDVKM. CDR3 length: 15 residues. Original processing notes: By means of reference gene primer amplification, nucleated cell counts were estimated. Using immunoSEQ multiplex PCR, the repertoire was profiled, and TCRdb retains in-frame clones only, with some absent. The V and J calls and clone size are taken from that table; D and trimming were inferred from the DNA. The table has some 95,000 clones, 86% seen once. The J gene is TRBJ1-2, the V gene TRBV28; 9 bases line up with TRBD1. The TCR originated in a man at least 80 years old with active or convalescent COVID-19. The sample was peripheral blood. The CDR3: CASSSNRGPNYGYTF. The CDR3 coding sequence is TGTGCCAGCAGTTCCAACAGGGGGCCTAACTATGGCTACACCTTC.